This TCR beta chain stems from a study of CD4 T cells in relation to SARS-CoV-2 and coronaviruses. Germline assignment: CDR1 SEHNR and CDR2 FQNEAQ (reference sequence). With 8 bases removed from V and 1 base from J, the gap between germline ends came to 11 bases. This CDR3 is built from 13 residues. Method: immunoSEQ multiplex PCR; TCRdb's copy keeps in-frame clones and lacks some. The sample has 60,000 to 75,000 clones; over 90% are singletons. General observations from the study: Each donor contributed either pre-pandemic or post-infection samples, not both.

A word on this clone: The antigen remains undetermined.

Before the COVID-19 pandemic, during about 2010-2018, CD4+ T cells were taken from unexposed donors. CD4 enrichment then naive enrichment separated naive from memory CD4+ cells. This TCR was recovered from a human donor in good health. Sequencing was performed on naive CD4+ T cells from PBMCs. Subset given: naive CD4+ T cells isolated by negative enrichment. The chain has TRBV7-9 and TRBJ1-1; D unclear. The CDR3 loop is CASVVIANTEAFF. The DNA of the CDR3 is TGTGCCAGCGTGGTTATCGCGAACACTGAAGCTTTCTTT.